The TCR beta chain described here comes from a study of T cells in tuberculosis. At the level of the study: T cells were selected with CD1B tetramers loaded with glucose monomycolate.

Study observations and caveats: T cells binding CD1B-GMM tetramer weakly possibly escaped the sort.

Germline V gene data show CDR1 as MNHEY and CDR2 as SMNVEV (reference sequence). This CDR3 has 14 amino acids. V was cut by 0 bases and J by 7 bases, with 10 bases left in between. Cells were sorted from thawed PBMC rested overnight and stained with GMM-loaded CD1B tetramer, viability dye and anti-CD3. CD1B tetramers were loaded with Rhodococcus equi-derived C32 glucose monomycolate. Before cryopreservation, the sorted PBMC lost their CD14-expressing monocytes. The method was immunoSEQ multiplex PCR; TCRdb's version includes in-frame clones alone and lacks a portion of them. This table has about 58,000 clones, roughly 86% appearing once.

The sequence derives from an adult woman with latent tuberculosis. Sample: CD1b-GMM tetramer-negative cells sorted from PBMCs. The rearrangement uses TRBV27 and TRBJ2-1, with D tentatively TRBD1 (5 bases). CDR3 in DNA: TGTGCCAGCAGTTTATCGGCAGGGTATAATGAGCAGTTCTTC. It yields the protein CASSLSAGYNEQFF.